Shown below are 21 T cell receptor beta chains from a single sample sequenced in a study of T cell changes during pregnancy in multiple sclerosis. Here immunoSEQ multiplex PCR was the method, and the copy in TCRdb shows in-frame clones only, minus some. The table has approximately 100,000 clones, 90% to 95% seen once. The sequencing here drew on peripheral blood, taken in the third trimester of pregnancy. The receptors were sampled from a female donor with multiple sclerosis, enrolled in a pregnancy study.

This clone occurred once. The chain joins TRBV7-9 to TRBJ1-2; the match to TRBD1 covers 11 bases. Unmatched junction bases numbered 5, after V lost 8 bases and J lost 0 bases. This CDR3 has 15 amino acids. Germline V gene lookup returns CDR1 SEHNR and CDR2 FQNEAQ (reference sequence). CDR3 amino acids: CASEGQGVANYGYTF. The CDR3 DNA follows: TGTGCCAGCGAGGGACAGGGGGTAGCTAACTATGGCTACACCTTC.

CDR3 in amino acids: CATSRDHSYNEQFF. The CDR3 DNA sequence: TGTGCCACCAGCAGAGATCACTCCTACAATGAGCAGTTCTTC. V gene TRBV15 combines with J gene TRBJ2-1; D not certain. The germline V and J ends were trimmed by 0 bases and 0 bases, with 3 bases remaining between them. This CDR3 has 14 residues. CDR1 is LNHNV and CDR2 is YYDKDF in the germline V gene (reference sequence). Full variable domain (remainder filled in from reference TRBV15 and TRBJ2-1): DAMVIQNPRYQVTQFGKPVTLSCSQTLNHNVMYWYQQKSSQAPKLLFHYYDKDFNNEADTPDNFQSRRPNTSFCFLDIRSPGLGDTAMYLCATSRDHSYNEQFFGPGTRLTVL.

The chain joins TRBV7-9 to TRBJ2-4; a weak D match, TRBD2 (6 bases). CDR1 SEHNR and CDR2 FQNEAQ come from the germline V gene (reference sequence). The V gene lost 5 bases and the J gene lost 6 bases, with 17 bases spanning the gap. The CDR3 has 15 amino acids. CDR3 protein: CASSRAGGDLNIQYF. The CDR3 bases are TGTGCCAGCAGCCGCGCAGGAGGGGACCTAAACATTCAGTACTTC.

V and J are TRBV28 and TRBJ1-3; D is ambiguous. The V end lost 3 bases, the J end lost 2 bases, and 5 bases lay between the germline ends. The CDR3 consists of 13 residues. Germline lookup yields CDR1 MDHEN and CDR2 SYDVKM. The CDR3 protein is CASSFGTGNTIYF. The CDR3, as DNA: TGTGCCAGCAGTTTTGGCACTGGAAACACCATATATTTT.

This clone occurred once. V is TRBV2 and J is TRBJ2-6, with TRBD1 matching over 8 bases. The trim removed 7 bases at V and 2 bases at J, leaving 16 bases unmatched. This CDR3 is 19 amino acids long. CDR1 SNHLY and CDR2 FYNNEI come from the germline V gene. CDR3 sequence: CASIPFDRGRSAGANVLTF. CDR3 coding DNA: TGTGCCAGCATCCCCTTCGACAGGGGAAGGTCAGCTGGGGCCAACGTCCTGACTTTC.

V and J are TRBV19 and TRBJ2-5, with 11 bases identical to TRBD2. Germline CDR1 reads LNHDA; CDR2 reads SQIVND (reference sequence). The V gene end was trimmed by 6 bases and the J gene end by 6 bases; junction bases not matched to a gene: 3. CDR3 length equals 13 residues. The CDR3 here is CASSPSGRKTQYF. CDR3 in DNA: TGTGCCAGTAGCCCTAGCGGGAGGAAGACCCAGTACTTC. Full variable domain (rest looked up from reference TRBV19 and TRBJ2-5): DGGITQSPKYLFRKEGQNVTLSCEQNLNHDAMYWYRQDPGQGLRLIYYSQIVNDFQKGDIAEGYSVSREKKESFPLTVTSAQKNPTAFYLCASSPSGRKTQYFGPGTRLLVL.

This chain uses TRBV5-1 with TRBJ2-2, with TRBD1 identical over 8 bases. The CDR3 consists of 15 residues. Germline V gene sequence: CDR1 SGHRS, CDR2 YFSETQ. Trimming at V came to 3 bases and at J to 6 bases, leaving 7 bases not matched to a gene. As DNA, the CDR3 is TGCGCCAGCAGCTGGACAGGGCTGGGGGCCGGGGAGCTGTTTTTT. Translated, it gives CASSWTGLGAGELFF.

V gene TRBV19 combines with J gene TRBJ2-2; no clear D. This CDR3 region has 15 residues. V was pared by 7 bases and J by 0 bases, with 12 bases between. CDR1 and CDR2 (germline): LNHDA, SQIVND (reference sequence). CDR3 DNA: TGTGCCAGTATTTCTCGAGAAGCGAACACCGGGGAGCTGTTTTTT. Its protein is CASISREANTGELFF.

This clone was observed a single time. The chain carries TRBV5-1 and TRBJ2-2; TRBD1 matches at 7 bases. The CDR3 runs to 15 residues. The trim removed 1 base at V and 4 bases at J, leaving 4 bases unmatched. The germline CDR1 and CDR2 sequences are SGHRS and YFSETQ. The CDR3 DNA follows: TGCGCCAGCAGCTTGTTAGCAGGGGGCACCGGGGAGCTGTTTTTT. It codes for CASSLLAGGTGELFF.

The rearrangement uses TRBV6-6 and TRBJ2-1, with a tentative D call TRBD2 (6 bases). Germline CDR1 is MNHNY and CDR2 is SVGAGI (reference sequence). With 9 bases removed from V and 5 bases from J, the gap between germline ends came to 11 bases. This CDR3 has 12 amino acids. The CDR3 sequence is CASERVNNEQFF. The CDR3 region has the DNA TGTGCCAGTGAGCGGGTAAACAATGAGCAGTTCTTC.

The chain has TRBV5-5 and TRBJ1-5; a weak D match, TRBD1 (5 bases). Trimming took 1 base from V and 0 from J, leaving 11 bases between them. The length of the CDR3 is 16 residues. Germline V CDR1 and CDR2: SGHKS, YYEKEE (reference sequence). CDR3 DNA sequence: TGTGCCAGCAGCTTGACGGGGGGGGATAGCAATCAGCCCCAGCATTTT. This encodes CASSLTGGDSNQPQHF.

CDR3 protein: CASSNPFLGGWAKNIQYF. DNA of the CDR3: TGTGCCAGCAGTAATCCCTTTCTCGGGGGGTGGGCCAAAAACATTCAGTACTTC. The chain recombines TRBV28 with TRBJ2-4; 7 nucleotides match TRBD2. The CDR3 length is 18 residues. V gave up 5 bases and J gave up 1 base; unmatched junction bases: 14. Per germline, CDR1 MDHEN and CDR2 SYDVKM.

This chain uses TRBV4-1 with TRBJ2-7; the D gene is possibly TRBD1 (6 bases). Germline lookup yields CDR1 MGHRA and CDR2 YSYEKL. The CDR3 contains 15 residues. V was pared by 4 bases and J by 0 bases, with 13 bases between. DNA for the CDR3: TGCGCCAGCAGCCTGCGACAGGCCGTCTCCTACGAGCAGTACTTC. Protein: CASSLRQAVSYEQYF.

The CDR3 sequence: CAWTPLGGLSYEQYF. CDR3 sequence (DNA): TGTGCCTGGACCCCTCTCGGCGGGCTCTCCTACGAGCAGTACTTC. The chain joins TRBV30 to TRBJ2-7; maybe TRBD2 (5 bases). V was clipped by 4 bases and J by 0 bases, with 16 bases between them. This CDR3 is 15 amino acids long. CDR1 GTSNPN and CDR2 SVGIG come from the germline V gene (reference sequence).

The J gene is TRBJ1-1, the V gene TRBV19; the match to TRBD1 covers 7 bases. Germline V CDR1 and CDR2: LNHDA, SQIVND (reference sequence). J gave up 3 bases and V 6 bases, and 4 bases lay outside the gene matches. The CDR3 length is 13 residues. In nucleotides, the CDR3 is TGTGCCAGTAGGGACAGGTGGGACACTGAAGCTTTCTTT. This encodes CASRDRWDTEAFF.

The CDR3 DNA is TGTGCCAGCAGCCCCAGGGTCGTTCCCTACGAGCAGTACTTC. Amino acid sequence: CASSPRVVPYEQYF. The chain links TRBV7-2 to TRBJ2-7, with D possibly TRBD1 on 5 matching bases. The length of the CDR3 is 14 residues. Germline V lookup: CDR1 SGHTA, CDR2 FQGNSA. Between the trimmed V and J ends, which lost 5 bases and 2 bases, there was a span of 13 bases.

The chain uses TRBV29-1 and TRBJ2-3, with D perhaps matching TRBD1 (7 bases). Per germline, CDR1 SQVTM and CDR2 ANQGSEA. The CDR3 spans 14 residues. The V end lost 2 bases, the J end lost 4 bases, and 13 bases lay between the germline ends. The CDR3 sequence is CSVEQGEVADTQYF. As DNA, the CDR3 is TGCAGCGTTGAACAGGGGGAGGTTGCAGATACGCAGTATTTT.

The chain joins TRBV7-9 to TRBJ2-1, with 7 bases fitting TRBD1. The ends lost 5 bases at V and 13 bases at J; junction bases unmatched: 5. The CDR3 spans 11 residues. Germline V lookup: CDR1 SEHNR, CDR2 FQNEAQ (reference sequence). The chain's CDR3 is CASSLRQGQFF. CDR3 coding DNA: TGTGCCAGCAGCCTAAGACAGGGTCAGTTCTTC.

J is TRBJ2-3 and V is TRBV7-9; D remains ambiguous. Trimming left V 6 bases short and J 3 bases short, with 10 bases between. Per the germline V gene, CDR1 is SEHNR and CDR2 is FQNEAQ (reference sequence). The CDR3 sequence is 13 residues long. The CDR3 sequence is CASRPPGTDTQYF. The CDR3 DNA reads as TGTGCCAGCAGACCTCCGGGTACAGATACGCAGTATTTT. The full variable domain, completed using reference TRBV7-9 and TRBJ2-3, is DTGVSQNPRHKITKRGQNVTFRCDPISEHNRLYWYRQTLGQGPEFLTYFQNEAQLEKSRLLSDRFSAERPKGSFSTLEIQRTEQGDSAMYLCASRPPGTDTQYFGPGTRLTVL.

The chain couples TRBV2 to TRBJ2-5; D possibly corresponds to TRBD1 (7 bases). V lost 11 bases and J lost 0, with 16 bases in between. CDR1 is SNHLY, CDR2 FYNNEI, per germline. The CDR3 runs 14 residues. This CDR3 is CAGGGGRNQETQYF. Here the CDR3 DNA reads TGTGCCGGCGGAGGGGGCAGAAACCAAGAGACCCAGTACTTC.

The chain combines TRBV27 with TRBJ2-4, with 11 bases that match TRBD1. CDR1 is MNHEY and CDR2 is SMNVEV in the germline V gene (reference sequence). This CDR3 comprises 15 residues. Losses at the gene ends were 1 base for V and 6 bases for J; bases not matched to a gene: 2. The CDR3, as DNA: TGTGCCAGCAGTTTATGGACAGGGGGCGGAAACATTCAGTACTTC. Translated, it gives CASSLWTGGGNIQYF.